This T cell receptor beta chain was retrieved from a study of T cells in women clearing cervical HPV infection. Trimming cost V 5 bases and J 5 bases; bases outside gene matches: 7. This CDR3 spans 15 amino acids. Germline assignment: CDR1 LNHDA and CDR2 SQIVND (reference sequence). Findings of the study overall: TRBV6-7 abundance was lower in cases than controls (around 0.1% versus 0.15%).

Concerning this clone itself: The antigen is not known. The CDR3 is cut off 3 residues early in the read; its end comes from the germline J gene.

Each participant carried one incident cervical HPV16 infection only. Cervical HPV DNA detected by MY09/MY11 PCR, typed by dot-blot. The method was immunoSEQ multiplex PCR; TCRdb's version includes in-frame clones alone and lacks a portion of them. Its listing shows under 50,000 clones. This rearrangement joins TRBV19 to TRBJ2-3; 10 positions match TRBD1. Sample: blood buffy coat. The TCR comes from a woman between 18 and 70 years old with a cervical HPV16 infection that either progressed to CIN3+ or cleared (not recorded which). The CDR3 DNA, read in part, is TGTGCCAGTAGTCCATCCGGGACAGGGGTAGATACG. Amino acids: CASSPSGTGVDT. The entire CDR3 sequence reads CASSPSGTGVDTQYF.